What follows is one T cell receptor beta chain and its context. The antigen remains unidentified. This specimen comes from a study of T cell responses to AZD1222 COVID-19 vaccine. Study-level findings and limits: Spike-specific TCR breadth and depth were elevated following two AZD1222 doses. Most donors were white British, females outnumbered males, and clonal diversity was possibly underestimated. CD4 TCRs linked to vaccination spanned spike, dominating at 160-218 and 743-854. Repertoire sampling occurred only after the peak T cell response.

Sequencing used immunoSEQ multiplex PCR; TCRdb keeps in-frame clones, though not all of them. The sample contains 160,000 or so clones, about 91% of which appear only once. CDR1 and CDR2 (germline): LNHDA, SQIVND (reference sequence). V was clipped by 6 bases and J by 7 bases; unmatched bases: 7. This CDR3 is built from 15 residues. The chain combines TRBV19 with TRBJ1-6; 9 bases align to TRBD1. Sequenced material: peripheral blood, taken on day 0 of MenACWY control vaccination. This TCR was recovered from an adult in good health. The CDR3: CASRPGQGGNSPLHF. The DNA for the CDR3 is TGTGCCAGTAGACCGGGACAGGGTGGGAATTCACCCCTCCACTTT. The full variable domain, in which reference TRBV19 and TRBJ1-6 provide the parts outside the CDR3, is DGGITQSPKYLFRKEGQNVTLSCEQNLNHDAMYWYRQDPGQGLRLIYYSQIVNDFQKGDIAEGYSVSREKKESFPLTVTSAQKNPTAFYLCASRPGQGGNSPLHFGNGTRLTVT.